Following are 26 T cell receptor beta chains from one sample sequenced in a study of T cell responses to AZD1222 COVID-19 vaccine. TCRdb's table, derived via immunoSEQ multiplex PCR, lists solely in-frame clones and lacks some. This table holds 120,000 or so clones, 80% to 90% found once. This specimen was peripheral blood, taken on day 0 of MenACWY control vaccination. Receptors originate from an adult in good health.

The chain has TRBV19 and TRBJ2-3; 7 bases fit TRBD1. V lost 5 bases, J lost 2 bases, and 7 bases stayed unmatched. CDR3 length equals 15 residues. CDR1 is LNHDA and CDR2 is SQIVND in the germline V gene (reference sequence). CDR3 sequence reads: CASSSGTAYTDTQYF. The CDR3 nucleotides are TGTGCCAGTAGTTCCGGGACAGCGTACACAGATACGCAGTATTTT.

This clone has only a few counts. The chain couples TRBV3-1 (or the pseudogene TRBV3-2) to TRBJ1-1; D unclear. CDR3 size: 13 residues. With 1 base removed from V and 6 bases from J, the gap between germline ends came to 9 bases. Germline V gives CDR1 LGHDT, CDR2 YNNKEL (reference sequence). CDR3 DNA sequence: TGTGCCAGCAGCCAAGTCTGGGGAGCTGAAGCTTTCTTT. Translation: CASSQVWGAEAFF.

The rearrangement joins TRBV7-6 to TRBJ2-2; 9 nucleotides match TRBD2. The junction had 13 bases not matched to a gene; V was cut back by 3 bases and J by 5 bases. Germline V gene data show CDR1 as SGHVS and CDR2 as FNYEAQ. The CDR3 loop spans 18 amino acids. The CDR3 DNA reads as TGTGCCAGCAGCTTTCGATCGGCGGGAGGGCCAAGGACCGGGGAGCTGTTTTTT. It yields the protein CASSFRSAGGPRTGELFF.

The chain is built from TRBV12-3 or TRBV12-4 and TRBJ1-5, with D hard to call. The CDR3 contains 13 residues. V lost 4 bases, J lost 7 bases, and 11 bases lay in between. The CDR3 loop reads CASSSEPDQPQHF. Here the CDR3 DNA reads TGTGCCAGCAGTTCAGAGCCGGACCAGCCCCAGCATTTT.

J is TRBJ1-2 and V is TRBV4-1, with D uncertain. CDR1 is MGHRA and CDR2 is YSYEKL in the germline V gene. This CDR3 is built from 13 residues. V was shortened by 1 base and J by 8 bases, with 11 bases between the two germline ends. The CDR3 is CASSQVSGSGYTF. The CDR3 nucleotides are TGCGCCAGCAGCCAAGTGTCGGGGAGCGGCTACACCTTC.

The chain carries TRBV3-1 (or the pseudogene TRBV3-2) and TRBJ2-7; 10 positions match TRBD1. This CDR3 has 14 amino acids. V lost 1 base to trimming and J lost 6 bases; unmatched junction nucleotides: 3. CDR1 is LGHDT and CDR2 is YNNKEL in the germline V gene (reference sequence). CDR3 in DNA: TGTGCCAGCAGCCAAGTGCGGACAGGGGGCGAGCAGTACTTC. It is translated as CASSQVRTGGEQYF.

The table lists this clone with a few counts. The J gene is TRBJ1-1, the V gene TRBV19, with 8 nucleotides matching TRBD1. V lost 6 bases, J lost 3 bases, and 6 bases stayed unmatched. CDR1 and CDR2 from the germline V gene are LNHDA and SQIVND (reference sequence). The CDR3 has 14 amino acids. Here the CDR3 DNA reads TGTGCCAGTAGGTCCGGGACAGGCTACACTGAAGCTTTCTTT. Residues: CASRSGTGYTEAFF.

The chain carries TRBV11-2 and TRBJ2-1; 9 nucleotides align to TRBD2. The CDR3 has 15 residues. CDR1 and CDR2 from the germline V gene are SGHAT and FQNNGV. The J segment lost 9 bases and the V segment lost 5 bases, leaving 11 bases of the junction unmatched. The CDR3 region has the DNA TGTGCCAGCAGCACCGTTAAAGGGCGGGAGGGTGAGCAGTTCTTC. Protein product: CASSTVKGREGEQFF.

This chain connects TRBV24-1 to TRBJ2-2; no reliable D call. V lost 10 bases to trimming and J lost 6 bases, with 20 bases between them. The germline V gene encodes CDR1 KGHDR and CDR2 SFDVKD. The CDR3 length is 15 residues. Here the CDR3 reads CATTSWCCAAGELFF. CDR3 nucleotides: TGTGCCACGACCTCTTGGTGCTGTGCGGCCGGGGAGCTGTTTTTT.

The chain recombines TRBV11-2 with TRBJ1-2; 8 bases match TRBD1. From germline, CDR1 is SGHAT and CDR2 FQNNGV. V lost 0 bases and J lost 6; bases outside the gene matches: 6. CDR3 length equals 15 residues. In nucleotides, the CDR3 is TGTGCCAGCAGCTTAGATGTCACAGGGGGAGATGGCTACACCTTC. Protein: CASSLDVTGGDGYTF.

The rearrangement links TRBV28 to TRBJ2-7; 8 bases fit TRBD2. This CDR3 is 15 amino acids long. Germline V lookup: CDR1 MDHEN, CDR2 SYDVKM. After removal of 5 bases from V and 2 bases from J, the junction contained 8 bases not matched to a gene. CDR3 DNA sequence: TGTGCCAGCAGTATCGGACTAGCCTCCCCCTACGAGCAGTACTTC. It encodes CASSIGLASPYEQYF.

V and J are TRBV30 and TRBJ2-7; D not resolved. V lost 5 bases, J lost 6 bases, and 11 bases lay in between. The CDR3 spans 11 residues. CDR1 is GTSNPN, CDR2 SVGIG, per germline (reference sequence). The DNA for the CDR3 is TGTGCCTGGCTAGTAGGTAGCGAGCAGTACTTC. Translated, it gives CAWLVGSEQYF.

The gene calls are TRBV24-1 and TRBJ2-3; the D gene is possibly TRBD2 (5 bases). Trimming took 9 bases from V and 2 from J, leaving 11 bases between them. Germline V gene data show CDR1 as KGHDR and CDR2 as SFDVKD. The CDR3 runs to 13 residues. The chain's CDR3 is CATALDFTDTQYF. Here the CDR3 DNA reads TGTGCCACCGCTCTGGACTTCACAGATACGCAGTATTTT.

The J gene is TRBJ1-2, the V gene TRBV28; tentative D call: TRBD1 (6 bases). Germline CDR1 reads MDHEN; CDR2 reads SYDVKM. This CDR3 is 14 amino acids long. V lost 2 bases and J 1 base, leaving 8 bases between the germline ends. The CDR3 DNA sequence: TGTGCCAGCAGTTTAACAGGGTTTAACTATGGCTACACCTTC. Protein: CASSLTGFNYGYTF.

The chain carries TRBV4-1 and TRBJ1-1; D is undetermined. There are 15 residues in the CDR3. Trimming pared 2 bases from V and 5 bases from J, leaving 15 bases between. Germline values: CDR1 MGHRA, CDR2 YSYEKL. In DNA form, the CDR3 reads TGCGCCAGCAGCCAAATGAGTTTGCGCATGACTGAAGCTTTCTTT. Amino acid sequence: CASSQMSLRMTEAFF.

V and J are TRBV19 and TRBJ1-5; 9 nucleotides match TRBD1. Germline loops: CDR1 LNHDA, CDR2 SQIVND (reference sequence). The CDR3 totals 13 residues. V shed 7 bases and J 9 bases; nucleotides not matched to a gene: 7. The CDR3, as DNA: TGTGCCAGTACCGCGGGACAGGGTACGCCCCAGCATTTT. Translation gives CASTAGQGTPQHF.

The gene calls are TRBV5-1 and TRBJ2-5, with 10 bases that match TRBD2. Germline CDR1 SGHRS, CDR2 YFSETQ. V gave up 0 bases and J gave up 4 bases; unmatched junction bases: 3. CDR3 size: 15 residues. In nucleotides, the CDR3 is TGCGCCAGCAGCTTGGTAGGACTAGCGGCAGAGACCCAGTACTTC. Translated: CASSLVGLAAETQYF.

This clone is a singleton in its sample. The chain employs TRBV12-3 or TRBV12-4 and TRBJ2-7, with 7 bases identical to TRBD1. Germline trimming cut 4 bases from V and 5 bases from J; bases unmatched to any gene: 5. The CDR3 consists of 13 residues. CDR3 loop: CASSSGGEDEQYF. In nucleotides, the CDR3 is TGTGCCAGCAGTTCAGGGGGAGAGGACGAGCAGTACTTC.

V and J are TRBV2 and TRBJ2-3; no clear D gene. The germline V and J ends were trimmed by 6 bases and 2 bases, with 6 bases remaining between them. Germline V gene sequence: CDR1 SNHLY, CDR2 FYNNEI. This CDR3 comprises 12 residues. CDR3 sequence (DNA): TGTGCCAGCAGGGTCCTCACAGATACGCAGTATTTT. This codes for CASRVLTDTQYF.

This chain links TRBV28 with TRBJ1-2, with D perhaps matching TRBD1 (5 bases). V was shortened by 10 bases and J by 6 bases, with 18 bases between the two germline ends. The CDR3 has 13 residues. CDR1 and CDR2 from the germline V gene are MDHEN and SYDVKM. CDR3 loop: CAIRNQGGDGYTF. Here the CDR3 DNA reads TGTGCCATTCGCAACCAGGGAGGAGATGGCTACACCTTC.

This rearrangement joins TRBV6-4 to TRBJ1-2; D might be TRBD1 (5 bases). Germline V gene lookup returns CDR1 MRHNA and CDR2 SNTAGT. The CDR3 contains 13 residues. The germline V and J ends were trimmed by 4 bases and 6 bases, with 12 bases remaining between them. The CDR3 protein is CASSAQGLDGYTF. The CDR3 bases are TGTGCCAGCAGTGCTCAGGGTTTGGATGGCTACACCTTC.

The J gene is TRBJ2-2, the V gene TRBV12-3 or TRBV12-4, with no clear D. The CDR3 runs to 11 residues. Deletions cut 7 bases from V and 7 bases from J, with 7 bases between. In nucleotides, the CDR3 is TGTGCCAGCAAGACGGGCGGGGAGCTGTTTTTT. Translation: CASKTGGELFF.

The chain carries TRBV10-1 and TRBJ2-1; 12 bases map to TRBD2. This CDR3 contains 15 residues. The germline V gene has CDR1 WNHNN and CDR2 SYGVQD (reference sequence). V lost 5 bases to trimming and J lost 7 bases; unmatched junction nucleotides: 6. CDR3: CASSPASGRDNEQFF. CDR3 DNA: TGCGCCAGCAGTCCAGCTAGCGGGAGGGATAATGAGCAGTTCTTC.

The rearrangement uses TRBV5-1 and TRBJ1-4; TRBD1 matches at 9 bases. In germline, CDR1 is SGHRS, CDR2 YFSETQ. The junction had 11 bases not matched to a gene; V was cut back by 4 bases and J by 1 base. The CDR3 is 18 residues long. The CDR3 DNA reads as TGCGCCAGCAGCCCATTAGGGGACAGGGAAGGAACTAATGAAAAACTGTTTTTT. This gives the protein CASSPLGDREGTNEKLFF.

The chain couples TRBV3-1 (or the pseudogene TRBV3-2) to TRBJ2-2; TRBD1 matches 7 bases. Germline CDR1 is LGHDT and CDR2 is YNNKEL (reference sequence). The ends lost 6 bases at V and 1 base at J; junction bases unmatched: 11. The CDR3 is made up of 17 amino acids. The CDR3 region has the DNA TGTGCCAGCAGGCTACAGGGGTGGACAGAGAACACCGGGGAGCTGTTTTTT. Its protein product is CASRLQGWTENTGELFF.

The chain's CDR3 is CASSFGLAASNEQFF. The CDR3 DNA reads as TGTGCCAGCAGCTTCGGACTAGCGGCCAGCAATGAGCAGTTCTTC. This chain joins TRBV11-2 and TRBJ2-1, with 10 nucleotides matching TRBD2. Germline V gene data show CDR1 as SGHAT and CDR2 as FQNNGV. This CDR3 is built from 15 residues. J gave up 6 bases and V 3 bases, and 5 bases lay outside the gene matches.